These 19 T cell receptor beta chains share one sample of origin, sequenced in a study of T cell responses to AZD1222 COVID-19 vaccine. Only in-frame clones appear in the TCRdb table, and some are missing; sequencing was by immunoSEQ multiplex PCR. The table shows 150,000 to 200,000 clones, with 85% to 95% occurring only once. The input for sequencing was peripheral blood, taken on day 0 of AZD1222 vaccination. The receptors were sampled from an adult in good health.

The gene calls are TRBV12-5 and TRBJ2-7, with 10 nucleotides matching TRBD2. The length of the CDR3 is 18 residues. Germline trimming cut 6 bases from V and 3 bases from J; bases unmatched to any gene: 17. The germline V gene encodes CDR1 LGHNT and CDR2 FRNRAP. The CDR3 DNA sequence: TGTGCTAGTGGCCTTCAACGGACTAGCGGATATACCTTCTACGAGCAGTACTTC. This translates into CASGLQRTSGYTFYEQYF.

The chain couples TRBV2 to TRBJ2-1; a weak D match, TRBD2 (6 bases). The CDR3 runs to 18 residues. Germline V CDR1 and CDR2: SNHLY, FYNNEI. The V and J ends lost 6 bases and 0 bases respectively, with 21 bases between them. CDR3 in amino acids: CASRGTGGGAVSYNEQFF. CDR3 nucleotides: TGTGCCAGCAGGGGGACCGGGGGTGGGGCGGTCTCCTACAATGAGCAGTTCTTC.

This chain uses TRBV13 with TRBJ1-1, with TRBD1 identical over 7 bases. Germline loops: CDR1 PRHDT, CDR2 FYEKMQ (reference sequence). This CDR3 contains 13 residues. V trimming: 8 bases; J trimming: 3 bases; junction bases outside the gene matches: 6. Here the CDR3 reads CASARGLDTEAFF. In DNA form, the CDR3 reads TGTGCCAGCGCCAGGGGGTTGGACACTGAAGCTTTCTTT.

This chain connects TRBV19 to TRBJ2-1, with 10 nucleotides matching TRBD2. Germline CDR1 LNHDA, CDR2 SQIVND (reference sequence). The CDR3 is made up of 14 amino acids. With V trimmed by 5 bases and J by 3 bases, 1 base remained unmatched. The CDR3: CASSWTSGYNEQFF. In DNA, the CDR3 is TGTGCCAGTAGTTGGACTAGCGGCTACAATGAGCAGTTCTTC.

The J gene is TRBJ2-3, the V gene TRBV9; 10 bases line up with TRBD2. This CDR3 is built from 16 residues. The V and J ends lost 3 bases and 0 bases, in that order; junction bases with no gene match: 4. Germline CDR1 SGDLS, CDR2 YYNGEE. The CDR3 bases are TGTGCCAGCAGCGCCACTAGCGGGATGAGCACAGATACGCAGTATTTT. This gives the protein CASSATSGMSTDTQYF.

J is TRBJ2-7 and V is TRBV6-2 or TRBV6-3; the match to TRBD2 covers 8 bases. The germline gives CDR1 MNHEY, CDR2 SVGEGT. CDR3 length equals 15 residues. V shed 2 bases, J shed 2 bases, and the junction held 5 bases outside the gene matches. CDR3 residues: CASSYGAGVPYEQYF. Written as DNA, the CDR3 is TGTGCCAGCAGTTACGGAGCGGGAGTGCCCTACGAGCAGTACTTC.

This clone was seen only once. The V gene is TRBV25-1, the J gene TRBJ1-6, with D hard to call. The germline V and J ends were trimmed by 3 bases and 4 bases, with 7 bases remaining between them. Germline lookup yields CDR1 MGHDK and CDR2 SYGVNS. There are 14 residues in the CDR3. The CDR3 nucleotides are TGTGCCAGCAGTGACGCCAAATATAATTCACCCCTCCACTTT. Amino acid sequence: CASSDAKYNSPLHF.

This chain uses TRBV6-5 with TRBJ1-1; D is undetermined. CDR1 is MNHEY and CDR2 is SVGAGI in the germline V gene. This CDR3 has 15 residues. V lost 6 bases and J lost 1, with 15 bases in between. The CDR3 here is CASSLSSSGNTEAFF. CDR3 coding DNA: TGTGCCAGCAGCCTATCCTCGTCAGGGAACACTGAAGCTTTCTTT.

The gene calls are TRBV27 and TRBJ2-7; tentatively, D is TRBD1 or TRBD2 (5 bases each). Germline V lookup: CDR1 MNHEY, CDR2 SMNVEV (reference sequence). The CDR3 loop spans 16 amino acids. V was cut by 2 bases and J by 6 bases, with 20 bases left in between. DNA for the CDR3: TGTGCCAGCAGTTTAACCGGGGACCGCCACCAGGTCGAGCAGTACTTC. Protein sequence: CASSLTGDRHQVEQYF.

The chain employs TRBV5-5 and TRBJ2-3; unclear D gene. The CDR3 runs 14 residues. Between the trimmed V and J ends, which lost 2 bases and 1 base, there was a span of 8 bases. Germline V gene data show CDR1 as SGHKS and CDR2 as YYEKEE (reference sequence). CDR3 residues: CASSFLGRTDTQYF. CDR3 sequence (DNA): TGTGCCAGCAGCTTCTTGGGTCGCACAGATACGCAGTATTTT.

The rearrangement links TRBV2 to TRBJ1-4, with TRBD1 identical over 7 bases. The V gene end was trimmed by 4 bases and the J gene end by 0 bases; junction bases not matched to a gene: 11. The CDR3 totals 18 residues. CDR1 is SNHLY, CDR2 FYNNEI, per germline. CDR3 sequence (DNA): TGTGCCAGCAGTGCAGGGACAGAACTAAGCCCAACTAATGAAAAACTGTTTTTT. Translated, it gives CASSAGTELSPTNEKLFF.

The J gene is TRBJ1-6, the V gene TRBV19; 8 bases line up with TRBD1. The CDR3 has 15 residues. CDR1 and CDR2 from the germline V gene are LNHDA and SQIVND (reference sequence). The J segment lost 8 bases and the V segment lost 7 bases, leaving 10 bases of the junction unmatched. The CDR3 coding sequence is TGTGCCAGTACCCCAGAGGGACAGGCGGATTCACCCCTCCACTTT. Residues: CASTPEGQADSPLHF.

The genes are TRBV15 and TRBJ1-1; D is unresolved. Germline loops: CDR1 LNHNV, CDR2 YYDKDF (reference sequence). CDR3 size: 13 residues. V lost 0 bases and J lost 5, with 7 bases in between. The CDR3 region has the DNA TGTGCCACCAGCAGAGATGCGGGGACTGAAGCTTTCTTT. Its protein is CATSRDAGTEAFF.

The chain carries TRBV28 and TRBJ2-7, with 9 bases identical to TRBD2. Germline values: CDR1 MDHEN, CDR2 SYDVKM. With V trimmed by 6 bases and J by 3 bases, 12 bases remained unmatched. The CDR3 contains 16 residues. The CDR3 region is CASSRLSGREGYEQYF. DNA of the CDR3: TGTGCCAGCAGCCGACTTAGCGGGAGAGAGGGCTACGAGCAGTACTTC.

V and J are TRBV7-9 and TRBJ2-3; TRBD2 matches at 10 bases. Germline values: CDR1 SEHNR, CDR2 FQNEAQ (reference sequence). J lost 0 bases, V lost 0 bases, and 3 bases had no gene match. The CDR3 runs to 17 residues. This chain's CDR3 is CASSLAQTSGSTDTQYF. The CDR3, as DNA: TGTGCCAGCAGCTTAGCGCAGACTAGCGGGAGCACAGATACGCAGTATTTT.

The V call is TRBV27, the J call TRBJ1-2; the match to TRBD1 covers 9 bases. The CDR3 totals 17 residues. The germline V gene encodes CDR1 MNHEY and CDR2 SMNVEV (reference sequence). With 5 bases clipped from V and 5 bases from J, the junction kept 15 bases outside the gene matches. The CDR3 DNA is TGTGCCAGCAGTCTACGACAAGGGGGACAGGGTGGGTATGGCTACACCTTC. Its translation: CASSLRQGGQGGYGYTF.

The V gene is TRBV5-5, the J gene TRBJ2-5; no reliable D call. The V gene lost 1 base and the J gene lost 4 bases, with 17 bases spanning the gap. Germline V lookup: CDR1 SGHKS, CDR2 YYEKEE (reference sequence). The length of the CDR3 is 16 residues. The CDR3 region has the DNA TGTGCCAGCAGCTTGAGTGCTAGGACCTCCCTAGAGACCCAGTACTTC. Translated: CASSLSARTSLETQYF.

This clone was recorded only once. The chain joins TRBV5-6 to TRBJ2-3; D may match TRBD1 or TRBD2 (7 bases each). CDR1 and CDR2 from the germline V gene are SGHDT and YYEEEE. V was shortened by 2 bases and J by 1 base, with 17 bases between the two germline ends. This CDR3 region has 17 residues. In DNA, the CDR3 is TGTGCCAGCAGCTTCGTTAGCGCAGGGGGGGGCACAGATACGCAGTATTTT. Translating gives CASSFVSAGGGTDTQYF.

The V call is TRBV10-1, the J call TRBJ1-6; a possible D gene is TRBD1 (6 bases). V lost 5 bases, J lost 14 bases, and 22 bases lay in between. This CDR3 is built from 15 residues. Germline lookup yields CDR1 WNHNN and CDR2 SYGVQD (reference sequence). In nucleotides, the CDR3 is TGCGCCAGCAGTCCTAGGGGGGCCAGAGGCTTGACCCTCCACTTT. The encoded protein is CASSPRGARGLTLHF.